Described below is a single T cell receptor (beta chain) sequence and its context. Libraries were prepared by immunoSEQ multiplex PCR; TCRdb keeps only in-frame clonotypes and omits some of them. The table includes about 2 million clones, approximately 94% detected once. These data belong to a study of shared clonotypes between healthy human individuals. Whole-study context: Researchers drew samples from a couple of women and a few men aged 18 to 49.

Trimming cost V 5 bases and J 7 bases; bases outside gene matches: 9. Germline loops: CDR1 MDHEN, CDR2 SYDVKM. The CDR3 is 14 residues long. CD8 cells classed as naive were CD45RO-negative and positively selected for CCR7, excluding terminally differentiated effector memory CD45RA+ cells. This clonotype was sampled from a young man in good health. This chain joins TRBV28 and TRBJ1-1, with TRBD1 matching 8 bases. Source material: naive CD8+ T cells sorted from blood. DNA of the CDR3: TGTGCCAGCAGTCCCGGGCAGGGGGCGGATGAAGCTTTCTTT. Translating it yields CASSPGQGADEAFF.